This TCR beta chain comes out of a study of blood T cell repertoires in COVID-19. At the level of the study: There were acute and convalescent COVID-19 samples, and they came from the United States, Italy and Spain. Nucleic acid was either cDNA or gDNA, and it came from T cells, B-cell-depleted T cells, or PBMCs.

In this sample, this clone turned up a few times. Original processing notes: Amplification with reference gene primers provided the estimates of nucleated cell counts. Here immunoSEQ multiplex PCR was the method, and the copy in TCRdb shows in-frame clones only, minus some. That table is the source of V, J and clone size, and D and trimming were worked out from the DNA. The sample lists some 150,000 clones, around 84% seen once, with approximately 7.1% in the top ten. The V gene's germline CDR1 is SGHVS and CDR2 FQNEAQ. The CDR3 extends over 15 amino acids. Trimming removed 1 base at V and 3 bases at J, with 13 bases between.

This chain uses TRBV7-8 with TRBJ2-7, with D possibly being TRBD1 (5 bases). Sequenced material: peripheral blood. The receptor's source is a woman in her forties or fifties in a cohort sampled during active or convalescent COVID-19. The CDR3 DNA follows: TGTGCCAGCAGCTTAGGGCAGGGATTCTTCTACGAGCAGTACTTC. Translated: CASSLGQGFFYEQYF.